The sequence of this T cell receptor (beta chain) was determined in a study of blood T cell repertoires in COVID-19. Repertoires were generated with immunoSEQ multiplex PCR, while TCRdb's copy carries only in-frame clones and drops some. The sample lists over 250,000 clones, about 88% occurring once. CDR3 length: 12 residues. The germline V gene encodes CDR1 SQVTM and CDR2 ANQGSEA. V lost 7 bases and J lost 2; bases outside the gene matches: 3. The clonotype originates from a woman aged 55-69 years with acute or convalescent COVID-19. The chain uses TRBV29-1 and TRBJ2-3, with 7 nucleotides matching TRBD1. Sample: peripheral blood. The CDR3 reads CSGGTDTDTQYF. CDR3 nucleotide sequence: TGCAGCGGAGGGACAGACACAGATACGCAGTATTTT.